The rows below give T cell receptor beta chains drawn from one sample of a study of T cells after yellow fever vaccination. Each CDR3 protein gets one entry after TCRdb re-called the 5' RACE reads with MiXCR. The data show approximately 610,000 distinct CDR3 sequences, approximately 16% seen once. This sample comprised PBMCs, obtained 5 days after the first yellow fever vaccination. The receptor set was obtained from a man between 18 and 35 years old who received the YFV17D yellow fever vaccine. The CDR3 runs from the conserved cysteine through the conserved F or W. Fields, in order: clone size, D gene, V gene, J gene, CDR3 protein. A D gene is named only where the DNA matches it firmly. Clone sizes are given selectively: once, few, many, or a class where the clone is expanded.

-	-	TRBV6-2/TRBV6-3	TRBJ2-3	CASVYMDTQYF
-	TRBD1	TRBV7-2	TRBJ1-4	CASSGRQGVRTNEKLFF
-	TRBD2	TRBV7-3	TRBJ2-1	CASSPRRAGGRDEQFF
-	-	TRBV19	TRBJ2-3	CASTGPTQYF
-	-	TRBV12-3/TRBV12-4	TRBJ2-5	CASSRRDEKETQYF
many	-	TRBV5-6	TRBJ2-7	CASSFFRALSYEQYF
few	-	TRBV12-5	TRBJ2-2	CASGFTLTNTGELFF
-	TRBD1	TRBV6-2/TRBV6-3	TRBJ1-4	CASSSGGAPLYEKLFF
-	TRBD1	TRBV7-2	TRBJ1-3	CASSQTGSGNTIYF
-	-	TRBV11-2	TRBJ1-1	CASSVGAMNTEAFF
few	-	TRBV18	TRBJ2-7	CASSPPGGIYEQYF
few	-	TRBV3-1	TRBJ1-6	CASSQEQRPGNIGSPLHF
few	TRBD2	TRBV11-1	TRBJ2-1	CASSVFRTVTSGDNEQFF
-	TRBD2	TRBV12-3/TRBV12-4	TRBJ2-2	CAISPARGERGNTGELFF
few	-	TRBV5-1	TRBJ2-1	CASSLESALAKQFF
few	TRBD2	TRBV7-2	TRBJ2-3	CAGGGRGTDTQYF
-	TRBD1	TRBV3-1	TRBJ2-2	CASSQGTTGPFSGELFF
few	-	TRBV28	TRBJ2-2	CASSLTTVNTGELFF
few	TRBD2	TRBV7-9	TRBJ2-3	CASSQAGLDTQYF
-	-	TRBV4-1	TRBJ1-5	CASSQAPWSDQPQHF
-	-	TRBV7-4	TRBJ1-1	CASRSLRGENTEAFF
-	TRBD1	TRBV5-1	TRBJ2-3	CASSFSGTGVADTQYF
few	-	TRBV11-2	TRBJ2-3	CASSLGPGASLIVQYF
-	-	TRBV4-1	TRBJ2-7	CASSQNRDGTYEQYF
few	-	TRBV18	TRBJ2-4	CASSPSGSYGIQYF
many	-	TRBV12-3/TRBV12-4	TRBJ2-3	CASSFVTDTQYF